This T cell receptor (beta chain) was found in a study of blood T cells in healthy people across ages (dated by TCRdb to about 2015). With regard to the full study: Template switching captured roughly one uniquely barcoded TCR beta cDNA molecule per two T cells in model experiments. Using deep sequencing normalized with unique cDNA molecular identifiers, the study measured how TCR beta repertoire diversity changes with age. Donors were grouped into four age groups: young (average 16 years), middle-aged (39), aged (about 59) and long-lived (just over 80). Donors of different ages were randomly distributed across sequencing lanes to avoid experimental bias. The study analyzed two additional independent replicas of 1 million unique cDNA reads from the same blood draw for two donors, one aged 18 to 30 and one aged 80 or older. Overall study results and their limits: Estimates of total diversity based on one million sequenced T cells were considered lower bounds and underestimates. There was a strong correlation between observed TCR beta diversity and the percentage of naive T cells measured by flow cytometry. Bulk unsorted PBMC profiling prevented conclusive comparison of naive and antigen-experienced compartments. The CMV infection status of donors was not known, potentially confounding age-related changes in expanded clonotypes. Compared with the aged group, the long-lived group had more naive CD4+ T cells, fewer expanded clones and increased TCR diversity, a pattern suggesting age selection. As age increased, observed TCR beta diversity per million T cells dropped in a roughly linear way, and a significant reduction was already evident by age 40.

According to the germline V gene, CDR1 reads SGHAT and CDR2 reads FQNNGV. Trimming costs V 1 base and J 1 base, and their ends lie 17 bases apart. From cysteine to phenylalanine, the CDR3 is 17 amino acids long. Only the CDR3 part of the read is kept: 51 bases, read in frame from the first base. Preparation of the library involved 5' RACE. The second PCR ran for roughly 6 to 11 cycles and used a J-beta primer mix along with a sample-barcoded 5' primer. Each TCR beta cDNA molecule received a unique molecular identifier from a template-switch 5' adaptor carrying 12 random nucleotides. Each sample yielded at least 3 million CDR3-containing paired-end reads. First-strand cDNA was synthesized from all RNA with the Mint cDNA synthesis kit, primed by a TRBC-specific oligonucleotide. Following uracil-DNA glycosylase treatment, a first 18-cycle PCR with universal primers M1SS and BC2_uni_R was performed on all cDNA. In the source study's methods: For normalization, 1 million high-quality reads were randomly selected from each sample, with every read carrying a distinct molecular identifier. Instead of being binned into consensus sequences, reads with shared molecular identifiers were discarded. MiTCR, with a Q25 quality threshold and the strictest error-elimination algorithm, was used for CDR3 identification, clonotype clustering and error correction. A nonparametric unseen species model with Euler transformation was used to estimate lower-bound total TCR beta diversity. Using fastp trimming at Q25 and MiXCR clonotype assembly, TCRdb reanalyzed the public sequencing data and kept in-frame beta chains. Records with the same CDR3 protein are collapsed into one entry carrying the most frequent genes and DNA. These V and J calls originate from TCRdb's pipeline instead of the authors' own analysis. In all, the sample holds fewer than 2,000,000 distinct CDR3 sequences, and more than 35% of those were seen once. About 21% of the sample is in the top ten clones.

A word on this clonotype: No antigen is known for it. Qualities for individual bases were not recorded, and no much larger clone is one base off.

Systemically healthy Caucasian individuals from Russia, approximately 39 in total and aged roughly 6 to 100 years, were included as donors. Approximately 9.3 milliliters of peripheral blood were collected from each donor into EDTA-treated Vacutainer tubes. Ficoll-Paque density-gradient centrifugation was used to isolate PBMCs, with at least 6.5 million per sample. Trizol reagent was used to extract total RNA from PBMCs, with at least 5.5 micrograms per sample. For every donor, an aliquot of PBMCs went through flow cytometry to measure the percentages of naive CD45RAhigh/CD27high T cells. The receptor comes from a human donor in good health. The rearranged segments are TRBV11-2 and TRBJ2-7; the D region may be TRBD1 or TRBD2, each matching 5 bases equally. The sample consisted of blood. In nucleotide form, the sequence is TGTGCCAGCAGCTTAGTAGGTGGGGTTGGGGGTTCCTACGAGCAGTACTTC. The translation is CASSLVGGVGGSYEQYF.